What follows is one T cell receptor (beta chain) and its context. The target antigen is unknown. The data were produced by immunoSEQ multiplex PCR, yet TCRdb's version contains in-frame clones alone and is incomplete. The sample yields over 100,000 clones, 85% to 95% seen once. The source of the sample is a study of OX40 agonist ivuxolimab in advanced cancers. Study details: Having had anti-PD-1, anti-PD-L1 or anti-CTLA-4 therapy before was allowed, and 40% to 45% had some. Study-wide points: CD4+ and CD8+ blood T cells expanded clonally by week 6 at 0.1 to 3.0 mg/kg. The antigens recognized by the expanded peripheral T cells, that is their antigen specificity, were not determined.

V shed 0 bases and J 4 bases; nucleotides not matched to a gene: 6. The CDR3 is 15 residues long. CDR1 is SGHDN and CDR2 is FVKESK in the germline V gene. This clonotype was obtained from an adult with an advanced solid tumor such as melanoma, head and neck, liver or kidney cancer. The chain employs TRBV14 and TRBJ2-7, with 7 bases aligning to TRBD1. The starting material was CD4+ or CD8+ T cells sorted from blood, obtained in a trial of the OX40 agonist ivuxolimab. Here the CDR3 DNA reads TGTGCCAGCAGCCAAGAAGGGACAGCACAATACGAGCAGTACTTC. It yields the protein CASSQEGTAQYEQYF.